The 29 T cell receptor beta chains presented below share a single source sample, sequenced in a study of blood T cell repertoires in COVID-19. The assay was immunoSEQ multiplex PCR, and TCRdb's table has in-frame clones only and misses some. The table has tens of thousands of clones, approximately 80% seen once. The sample taken for sequencing was peripheral blood. These receptors were obtained from a woman aged 55 to 70 with acute or convalescent COVID-19.

The chain recombines TRBV5-1 with TRBJ2-6; perhaps TRBD1 as D (5 bases). V was cut by 4 bases and J by 2 bases, with 19 bases left in between. The CDR3 contains 18 residues. Germline assignment: CDR1 SGHRS and CDR2 YFSETQ. CDR3 sequence reads: CASSGRQIRLPGANVLTF. CDR3 bases: TGCGCCAGCAGCGGGCGACAGATCAGGCTGCCTGGGGCCAACGTCCTGACTTTC.

The J gene is TRBJ1-5, the V gene TRBV19; TRBD1 matches 9 bases. The CDR3 extends over 14 amino acids. The trim removed 5 bases at V and 3 bases at J, leaving 2 bases unmatched. The germline V gene encodes CDR1 LNHDA and CDR2 SQIVND (reference sequence). This chain's CDR3 is CASSGDRANQPQHF. For the CDR3, the DNA is TGTGCCAGTAGTGGGGACAGGGCCAATCAGCCCCAGCATTTT.

This chain connects TRBV6-4 to TRBJ2-2; TRBD2 agrees at 8 bases. Per germline, CDR1 MRHNA and CDR2 SNTAGT. The CDR3 runs to 15 residues. V lost 3 bases, J lost 3 bases, and 3 bases stayed unmatched. The CDR3 coding sequence is TGTGCCAGCAGTGATAGCGGGATACACACCGGGGAGCTGTTTTTT. This encodes CASSDSGIHTGELFF.

The chain couples TRBV24-1 to TRBJ2-3; 13 bases match TRBD2. The V segment lost 7 bases and the J segment 3 bases; nucleotides outside the gene matches: 6. The CDR3 is 16 amino acids. From germline, CDR1 is KGHDR and CDR2 SFDVKD. The CDR3 is CATSPTSGGRTDTQYF. CDR3 DNA sequence: TGTGCCACCAGCCCGACTAGCGGGGGGCGGACAGATACGCAGTATTTT.

The chain combines TRBV6-5 with TRBJ1-2; 11 bases align to TRBD1. The V gene's germline CDR1 is MNHEY and CDR2 SVGAGI. Germline trimming cut 4 bases from V and 2 bases from J; bases unmatched to any gene: 3. The length of the CDR3 is 15 residues. CDR3 sequence (DNA): TGTGCCAGCAGTTCAGGGACAGGGGGGAACTATGGCTACACCTTC. It codes for CASSSGTGGNYGYTF.

J is TRBJ1-4 and V is TRBV28, with 10 bases lining up with TRBD1. Germline CDR1 and CDR2: MDHEN and SYDVKM. V lost 4 bases to trimming and J lost 14 bases; unmatched junction nucleotides: 7. This CDR3 contains 13 residues. CDR3 sequence: CASSSGQGKVLFF. The DNA for the CDR3 is TGTGCCAGCAGTTCGGGACAGGGGAAGGTGCTGTTTTTT.

The chain is built from TRBV10-3 and TRBJ1-1; 7 bases map to TRBD1. This CDR3 is 15 amino acids long. Germline CDR1 and CDR2: ENHRY and SYGVKD. J lost 6 bases, V lost 6 bases, and 13 bases had no gene match. The CDR3 DNA reads TGTGCCATCAGGCAAGAGCTAACAGGGGCATCTGAAGCTTTCTTT. It specifies CAIRQELTGASEAFF.

The chain has TRBV29-1 and TRBJ2-7; TRBD1 might be the D (5 bases). The V gene's germline CDR1 is SQVTM and CDR2 ANQGSEA. Trimming took off 6 bases at V and 1 base at J, with 7 bases between the two ends. This CDR3 is built from 11 residues. In DNA, the CDR3 is TGCAGCGTCCAGGGTTCCTACGAGCAGTACTTC. This encodes CSVQGSYEQYF.

This clone has a handful of counts. The chain links TRBV6-5 to TRBJ1-6; D is uncertain. The germline V and J ends were trimmed by 5 bases and 3 bases, with 11 bases remaining between them. CDR1 and CDR2 from the germline V gene are MNHEY and SVGAGI. This CDR3 has 15 amino acids. CDR3 residues: CASSIPGVYNSPLHF. In DNA form, the CDR3 reads TGTGCCAGCAGTATCCCCGGGGTCTATAATTCACCCCTCCACTTT.

This chain uses TRBV11-2 with TRBJ1-1; D might be TRBD1 (6 bases). CDR1 is SGHAT, CDR2 FQNNGV, per germline. V was clipped by 5 bases and J by 0 bases, with 13 bases between them. The CDR3 has 15 amino acids. CDR3 sequence (DNA): TGTGCCAGCAGCGAAACGACAGGCCTGAACACTGAAGCTTTCTTT. It is translated as CASSETTGLNTEAFF. Full variable domain (missing parts from reference TRBV11-2 and TRBJ1-1): EAGVAQSPRYKIIEKRQSVAFWCNPISGHATLYWYQQILGQGPKLLIQFQNNGVVDDSQLPKDRFSAERLKGVDSTLKIQPAKLEDSAVYLCASSETTGLNTEAFFGQGTRLTVV.

This chain joins TRBV7-2 and TRBJ2-1, with TRBD2 matching over 7 bases. The germline CDR1 and CDR2 sequences are SGHTA and FQGNSA. The V and J ends lost 6 bases and 4 bases, in that order; junction bases with no gene match: 6. The CDR3 spans 14 residues. The CDR3 sequence: CASRREFGYNEQFF. The CDR3 nucleotides are TGTGCCAGCAGGCGGGAGTTCGGGTACAATGAGCAGTTCTTC.

The chain employs TRBV5-1 and TRBJ1-1, with D possibly TRBD1 on 5 matching bases. Germline CDR1 SGHRS, CDR2 YFSETQ. The CDR3 contains 18 residues. The V and J ends lost 4 bases and 7 bases respectively, with 29 bases between them. The CDR3 sequence is CASSPLVGGVGRTSEAFF. CDR3 bases: TGCGCCAGCAGCCCGCTAGTGGGGGGGGTTGGACGAACAAGTGAAGCTTTCTTT.

The genes are TRBV29-1 and TRBJ2-3; D is possibly TRBD1 (6 bases). Germline lookup yields CDR1 SQVTM and CDR2 ANQGSEA. Trimming shortened V by 6 bases and J by 3 bases, and 22 bases separated the two germline ends. The CDR3 sequence is 16 residues long. CDR3 protein: CSVDLRIQGSTDTQYF. The CDR3 nucleotides are TGCAGCGTCGACCTAAGGATACAGGGAAGTACAGATACGCAGTATTTT.

This clone has only one observation. The CDR3 nucleotides are TGTGCCAGCAGCTTAGAAGGAGCTAGCGGGAGGTACGAGCAGTACTTC. It translates to CASSLEGASGRYEQYF. The chain has TRBV7-2 and TRBJ2-7; 11 bases are a match to TRBD2. CDR1 is SGHTA, CDR2 FQGNSA, per germline. The CDR3 is 16 amino acids. The J segment lost 4 bases and the V segment lost 1 base, leaving 6 bases of the junction unmatched.

The chain employs TRBV5-1 and TRBJ2-7, with 7 positions matching TRBD2. CDR3 length equals 16 residues. CDR1 and CDR2 (germline): SGHRS, YFSETQ. Trimming at V came to 0 bases and at J to 2 bases, leaving 8 bases not matched to a gene. The CDR3 nucleotides read TGCGCCAGCAGCTTGGGGTTTACTAGCGTCACCTACGAGCAGTACTTC. It encodes CASSLGFTSVTYEQYF.

Written as DNA, the CDR3 is TGTGCCACCAGTGACTCAACAGGGTCTTATAGCTCCTACAATGAGCAGTTCTTC. Residues: CATSDSTGSYSSYNEQFF. The chain carries TRBV24-1 and TRBJ2-1; D may be TRBD1 (6 bases). Between the trimmed V and J ends, which lost 4 bases and 0 bases, there was a span of 18 bases. The CDR3 has 18 residues. Germline CDR1 KGHDR, CDR2 SFDVKD.

The chain couples TRBV19 to TRBJ2-2, with TRBD2 matching 11 bases. The CDR3 has 15 residues. The trim removed 3 bases at V and 3 bases at J, leaving 0 bases unmatched. Germline loops: CDR1 LNHDA, CDR2 SQIVND (reference sequence). CDR3 in amino acids: CASSMGLADTGELFF. The CDR3, as DNA: TGTGCCAGTAGTATGGGACTAGCGGACACCGGGGAGCTGTTTTTT.

This chain uses TRBV7-8 with TRBJ1-3, with D possibly matching TRBD1 (6 bases). The CDR3 sequence is 15 residues long. In germline, CDR1 is SGHVS, CDR2 FQNEAQ. Trimming took 5 bases from V and 0 from J, leaving 11 bases between them. CDR3: CASSPNRVSGNTIYF. The CDR3 bases are TGTGCCAGCAGCCCCAACAGGGTCTCTGGAAACACCATATATTTT.

The J gene is TRBJ2-3, the V gene TRBV14; D is unresolved. CDR3 length: 14 residues. Trimming stripped 2 bases from V and 1 base from J, with 7 bases between. Germline V gene data show CDR1 as SGHDN and CDR2 as FVKESK. This CDR3 is CASSQTRGTDTQYF. The CDR3 DNA follows: TGTGCCAGCAGCCAAACCCGCGGCACAGATACGCAGTATTTT.

This chain connects TRBV3-1 (or the pseudogene TRBV3-2) to TRBJ2-7, with D perhaps TRBD2 (6 bases). CDR3 length: 16 residues. Germline V gene data show CDR1 as LGHDT and CDR2 as YNNKEL (reference sequence). Trimming shortened V by 0 bases and J by 3 bases, and 15 bases separated the two germline ends. DNA of the CDR3: TGTGCCAGCAGCCAAGATCGGCTAGCGCCGAGCTACGAGCAGTACTTC. Translating it yields CASSQDRLAPSYEQYF.

The chain is built from TRBV30 and TRBJ2-5; D is possibly TRBD2 (5 bases). V was clipped by 3 bases and J by 4 bases, with 12 bases between them. The CDR3 consists of 13 residues. Germline lookup yields CDR1 GTSNPN and CDR2 SVGIG (reference sequence). The CDR3 DNA reads TGTGCCTGGAGCTGGAGACTATCAGAGACCCAGTACTTC. It is translated as CAWSWRLSETQYF.

This chain connects TRBV19 to TRBJ2-7; D is unresolved. Trimming left V 3 bases short and J 2 bases short, with 11 bases between. This CDR3 has 14 amino acids. Germline V gene data show CDR1 as LNHDA and CDR2 as SQIVND (reference sequence). In DNA form, the CDR3 reads TGTGCCAGTAGTATGTTCGGCGGTACCTACGAGCAGTACTTC. Translation: CASSMFGGTYEQYF.

This chain connects TRBV4-1 to TRBJ2-7; D is unclear. V lost 4 bases and J lost 3, with 7 bases in between. The CDR3 is 12 residues long. The germline gives CDR1 MGHRA, CDR2 YSYEKL. The CDR3 DNA sequence: TGCGCCAGCAGCCGGCCTTTCTACGAGCAGTACTTC. It yields the protein CASSRPFYEQYF.

CDR3 residues: CASSPQTRGGGNTIYF. Here the CDR3 DNA reads TGTGCCAGCAGCCCCCAGACACGGGGTGGTGGAAACACCATATATTTT. V usage is TRBV9 and J usage is TRBJ1-3; D ambiguous. This CDR3 is built from 16 residues. Trimming stripped 4 bases from V and 3 bases from J, with 17 bases between. Germline V gene lookup returns CDR1 SGDLS and CDR2 YYNGEE.

This clone was counted a few times. This chain connects TRBV28 to TRBJ1-4, with TRBD1 matching 9 bases. Germline lookup yields CDR1 MDHEN and CDR2 SYDVKM. CDR3 size: 14 residues. The trim removed 9 bases at V and 8 bases at J, leaving 10 bases unmatched. CDR3 sequence (DNA): TGTGCCAGTACTCTGGGACAGGGCCCCGAAAAACTGTTTTTT. Translated: CASTLGQGPEKLFF.

This clone was seen more than once but under ten times. The rearrangement uses TRBV11-2 and TRBJ2-7; the D gene is possibly TRBD1 (5 bases). This CDR3 is 17 amino acids long. The V end lost 3 bases, the J end lost 0 bases, and 18 bases lay between the germline ends. CDR1 and CDR2 from the germline V gene are SGHAT and FQNNGV. In DNA form, the CDR3 reads TGTGCCAGCAGCTTCCTAGGCGTGACAACAGGCTCCTACGAGCAGTACTTC. Protein: CASSFLGVTTGSYEQYF. Complete variable domain (other parts from reference TRBV11-2 and TRBJ2-7): EAGVAQSPRYKIIEKRQSVAFWCNPISGHATLYWYQQILGQGPKLLIQFQNNGVVDDSQLPKDRFSAERLKGVDSTLKIQPAKLEDSAVYLCASSFLGVTTGSYEQYFGPGTRLTVT.

J is TRBJ1-5 and V is TRBV30; 8 bases align to TRBD1. The CDR3 contains 12 residues. Germline CDR1 is GTSNPN and CDR2 is SVGIG (reference sequence). Trimming took 4 bases from V and 7 from J; bases not matched to a gene: 3. CDR3 bases: TGTGCCTGGAACAGGGGGGGACAGCCCCAGCATTTT. Encoded protein: CAWNRGGQPQHF.

The chain uses TRBV7-9 and TRBJ1-4; 7 nucleotides match TRBD1. The V segment lost 2 bases and the J segment 4 bases; nucleotides outside the gene matches: 4. The CDR3 length is 15 residues. Germline CDR1 is SEHNR and CDR2 is FQNEAQ (reference sequence). CDR3 loop: CASSLFGQVNEKLFF. The CDR3 bases are TGTGCCAGCAGCTTATTCGGACAGGTTAATGAAAAACTGTTTTTT.

The genes are TRBV30 and TRBJ2-3; tentative D call: TRBD2 (5 bases). Trimming shortened V by 6 bases and J by 2 bases, and 15 bases separated the two germline ends. This CDR3 has 14 amino acids. CDR1 is GTSNPN, CDR2 SVGIG, per germline (reference sequence). The CDR3 sequence is CACDRDLLTDTQYF. The CDR3 DNA reads TGTGCCTGTGACCGGGATCTACTCACAGATACGCAGTATTTT. The whole variable domain, remainder taken from reference TRBV30 and TRBJ2-3, is SQTIHQWPATLVQPVGSPLSLECTVEGTSNPNLYWYRQAAGRGLQLLFYSVGIGQISSEVPQNLSASRPQDRQFILSSKKLLLSDSGFYLCACDRDLLTDTQYFGPGTRLTVL.